The source of this T cell receptor beta chain is a study of prognosis after radiotherapy for stage I lung cancer. Study-level findings and limits: Diminished Shannon entropy following stereotactic body radiation therapy characterized patients who developed distant metastases.

The CDR3 extends over 14 amino acids. V was clipped by 3 bases and J by 6 bases, with 14 bases between them. Germline V gene data show CDR1 as DFQATT and CDR2 as SNEGSKA (reference sequence). Multiplex PCR in two rounds served to amplify TCR beta CDR3 from genomic DNA. Specific primers for each TRBV and TRBJ gene were what first-round PCR used. Universal primers featured in the second PCR round. TCRdb analysed the multiplex PCR reads with MiXCR anew, one entry per CDR3 protein. Here the sample spans over 30,000 distinct CDR3 sequences, around 24% being singletons. This clonotype appeared many times. What it binds is unknown. Patients were all node-negative on CT and PET/CT, lacking prior chemotherapy, radiotherapy or other malignancies.

The material was PBMCs, obtained before or after stereotactic body radiation therapy (not recorded which). This sequence originates from a donor aged 50 or older with non-small cell lung cancer. The chain carries TRBV20-1 and TRBJ1-4; D unresolved. The CDR3 region has the DNA TGCAGTGCTAGCGACTCTGGAAGGGATGAAAAACTGTTTTTT. This sequence encodes CSASDSGRDEKLFF.